This T cell receptor beta chain was sequenced during a study of T cell repertoires in cytomegalovirus infection (dated by TCRdb to between 2018 and 2021). In terms of the full investigation: Peptide stimulations targeted recently identified HLA-C-restricted CMV epitopes, whose presentation resists viral immunomodulation, together with well-studied HLA-B-restricted epitopes. Donor HLA type was relevant to the analysis, because carriage of CMV infection together with the matching HLA type was indicated by public TCR beta signatures. Overall results and qualifications from the work: In both this cohort and an independent cohort of 352 donors, the cumulative frequency of public TCR beta family members distinguished carriers of CMV infection plus the relevant HLA type. In the ex vivo response, HLA-C-restricted CMV-specific TCR beta clonotypes were dominant, and in two of eight donors the single most frequent clonotype came from this HLA-C-restricted group.

Sequencing was performed on an Illumina HiSeq 1500. TCRdb took the public reads, trimmed them with fastp at Q25, ran MiXCR for clone calling and kept in-frame beta chains. Identical CDR3 protein sequences are pooled into one entry, listed with their most common genes and DNA. Present in this sample are 40,000 to 60,000 distinct CDR3 sequences, roughly 20% of which were seen just once. The biggest ten clones account for 70% to 90% of the sample. A remark on this clonotype: Its antigen remains unidentified. The input lacks base qualities; no much larger clone sits a single base away.

Reading the label with the study, this specimen's treatment or condition is: in vitro stimulation with specific CMV peptide epitopes to enrich CMV-specific T cells. From cysteine to phenylalanine, the CDR3 is 15 amino acids long. The retained sequence is limited to the CDR3, 45 bases, with the frame set at the first base. CDR1 and CDR2 are drawn from the germline V gene: SGHDT, YYEEEE. Ends trimmed: V by 5 bases, J by 0 bases; bases unmatched to a gene: 5. Source: CD8+ T cells from cultured PBMCs, taken from culture after CMV antigen stimulation. This clonotype was obtained from a human donor in good health (CMV status not recorded). Some clones in this sample may be carry-over from other donors' samples. The rearranged chain carries TRBV5-6 and TRBJ2-1; TRBD1 aligns with 7 central bases. Here the CDR3 is given as CASRQGQSSYNEQFF. The DNA sequence is given as TGTGCCAGCAGACAGGGACAGAGCTCCTACAATGAGCAGTTCTTC.